This entry lists 30 T cell receptor beta chains sequenced from one sample in a study of shared clonotypes between healthy human individuals. The method was immunoSEQ multiplex PCR; TCRdb's version includes in-frame clones alone and lacks a portion of them. The sample yields about half a million clones, over 60% seen once. Sequencing was carried out using PBMCs. The source of these receptors is a woman in her forties in good health. Some clones in this sample may be carry-over from other donors' samples.

Notes on this clone: A far bigger clonotype differs at one base, so this is likely a read error. This chain joins TRBV4-2 and TRBJ2-1; 9 nucleotides agree with TRBD2. The germline V gene has CDR1 LGHNA and CDR2 YNFKEQ. The CDR3 is 15 amino acids. The CDR3 coding sequence is TGTGCCATCAGCCAAGCTAGCGGGACCTACAATGAGCAGTTCTTC. Translated: CAISQASGTYNEQFF.

The chain links TRBV6-6 to TRBJ1-4, with TRBD1 matching 7 bases. From germline, CDR1 is MNHNY and CDR2 SVGAGI (reference sequence). This CDR3 is built from 15 residues. Trimming at V came to 6 bases and at J to 0 bases, leaving 4 bases not matched to a gene. CDR3 in DNA: TGTGCCAGCAGGCACGGGACAGCAACTAATGAAAAACTGTTTTTT. It specifies CASRHGTATNEKLFF.

The gene calls are TRBV5-3 and TRBJ1-5, with D hard to call. TRBV5-3 is known as an ORF, though its function is uncertain. Trimming took off 4 bases at V and 1 base at J, with 9 bases between the two ends. There are 14 residues in the CDR3. CDR3 DNA sequence: TGTGCCAGAAGCCCTGAAGGGAGCAATCAGCCCCAGCATTTT. Its translation is CARSPEGSNQPQHF.

CDR3 amino acids: CASSPTGGDGYTF. DNA for the CDR3: TGTGCCAGCAGCCCTACAGGGGGGGACGGCTACACCTTC. The J gene is TRBJ1-2, the V gene TRBV27, with 8 bases matching TRBD1. V shed 6 bases, J shed 8 bases, and the junction held 8 bases outside the gene matches. Looked up from germline, CDR1 is MNHEY and CDR2 is SMNVEV (reference sequence). CDR3 size: 13 residues.

This chain links TRBV9 with TRBJ2-3, with TRBD1 matching over 7 bases. Germline-derived CDR1 and CDR2 are SGDLS and YYNGEE. This CDR3 region has 16 residues. V gave up 1 base and J gave up 2 bases; unmatched junction bases: 7. In DNA, the CDR3 is TGTGCCAGCAGCGTACTAGGGACAGCGGACACAGATACGCAGTATTTT. Translation gives CASSVLGTADTDTQYF. Drawing the rest from reference TRBV9 and TRBJ2-3, the complete variable domain is DSGVTQTPKHLITATGQRVTLRCSPRSGDLSVYWYQQSLDQGLQFLIQYYNGEERAKGNILERFSAQQFPDLHSELNLSSLELGDSALYFCASSVLGTADTDTQYFGPGTRLTVL.

The table lists this clone with a few counts. The chain links TRBV11-2 to TRBJ2-7; possible D gene TRBD2, 6 bases. The germline gives CDR1 SGHAT, CDR2 FQNNGV. The CDR3 contains 15 residues. The germline V and J ends were trimmed by 8 bases and 6 bases, with 23 bases remaining between them. This CDR3 reads CASGYSGPTPREQYF. DNA for the CDR3: TGTGCCAGCGGTTATAGCGGACCTACACCACGCGAGCAGTACTTC.

A note on this clone: It is likely a read error: a sequence one base away is far more abundant. The genes are TRBV27 and TRBJ2-5; TRBD1 aligns across 9 bases. The V and J ends lost 2 bases and 13 bases, in that order; junction bases with no gene match: 8. The CDR3 sequence is 13 residues long. Germline assignment: CDR1 MNHEY and CDR2 SMNVEV (reference sequence). The CDR3 loop reads CASSLGTGYERYF. Written as DNA, the CDR3 is TGTGCCAGCAGTTTAGGGACAGGGTACGAGCGGTACTTC.

In its sample, this clone was seen many times. Other DNA sequences from this sample encode an identical CDR3 as well. The chain couples TRBV11-2 to TRBJ2-1; D is ambiguous. Germline CDR1 is SGHAT and CDR2 is FQNNGV. Trimming removed 4 bases from V and 0 bases from J, with 10 bases in between. CDR3 length: 15 residues. In nucleotides, the CDR3 is TGTGCCAGCAGCTCCAAATTGAGCTCCTACAATGAGCAGTTCTTC. Translating it yields CASSSKLSSYNEQFF.

V usage is TRBV7-2 and J usage is TRBJ1-1; D unresolved. V lost 0 bases, J lost 3 bases, and 8 bases lay in between. CDR3 length: 14 amino acids. CDR1 and CDR2 from the germline V gene are SGHTA and FQGNSA. The CDR3 sequence is CASSLAGSHTEAFF. CDR3 sequence (DNA): TGTGCCAGCAGCTTAGCGGGCAGCCACACTGAAGCTTTCTTT.

A word on this clone: This sample includes further DNA sequences coding for the same CDR3. The J gene is TRBJ2-5, the V gene TRBV15; 7 positions match TRBD1. With 5 bases clipped from V and 4 bases from J, the junction kept 4 bases outside the gene matches. Germline V CDR1 and CDR2: LNHNV, YYDKDF (reference sequence). The CDR3 runs to 13 residues. The DNA for the CDR3 is TGTGCCACCAGCCGAAGACAGGGAGAGACCCAGTACTTC. Protein sequence: CATSRRQGETQYF.

The V and J genes are TRBV29-1 and TRBJ2-2; the match to TRBD2 covers 12 bases. Trimming took 7 bases from V and 6 from J; bases not matched to a gene: 6. The CDR3 loop spans 14 amino acids. Germline CDR1 SQVTM, CDR2 ANQGSEA. The CDR3 here is CSGLTSGSSGELFF. The CDR3 DNA reads TGCAGCGGTCTGACTAGCGGGAGTTCCGGGGAGCTGTTTTTT.

As to this clone: With a far larger clone one base away, a read error is the likely cause. In the same sample, other DNA sequences code for this CDR3. The rearrangement uses TRBV6-1 and TRBJ2-7, with 7 bases fitting TRBD1. Germline V gene data show CDR1 as MNHNS and CDR2 as SASEGT. V was clipped by 4 bases and J by 5 bases; unmatched bases: 11. The CDR3 sequence is 15 residues long. This chain's CDR3 is CASSVTGEGPNEQYF. Written as DNA, the CDR3 is TGTGCCAGCAGTGTCACAGGGGAAGGACCCAACGAGCAGTACTTC.

V usage is TRBV19 and J usage is TRBJ1-1, with a tentative D call TRBD1 (5 bases). Germline V gene sequence: CDR1 LNHDA, CDR2 SQIVND (reference sequence). V lost 6 bases, J lost 8 bases, and 19 bases lay in between. The CDR3 length is 14 residues. The CDR3, as DNA: TGTGCCAGTAGAACCCGGGCTCTTGAGGGGGAAGCTTTCTTT. This encodes CASRTRALEGEAFF.

This clone came up a few times. The V gene is TRBV18, the J gene TRBJ1-5; D is unresolved. The CDR3 has 14 residues. Germline lookup yields CDR1 KGHSH and CDR2 LQKENI. Trimming shortened V by 3 bases and J by 3 bases, and 9 bases separated the two germline ends. This CDR3 is CASSPEQFNQPQHF. The CDR3 DNA follows: TGTGCCAGCTCACCGGAGCAATTCAATCAGCCCCAGCATTTT.

This chain joins TRBV4-1 and TRBJ2-7; D is uncertain. The V end lost 1 base, the J end lost 4 bases, and 8 bases lay between the germline ends. This CDR3 region has 13 residues. CDR1 MGHRA and CDR2 YSYEKL come from the germline V gene. CDR3 loop: CASSQGNQYEQYF. CDR3 bases: TGCGCCAGCAGCCAAGGGAACCAATACGAGCAGTACTTC.

This clone was counted between two and nine times. The rearrangement links TRBV29-1 to TRBJ1-4; maybe TRBD1 (5 bases). Germline V gene lookup returns CDR1 SQVTM and CDR2 ANQGSEA. Trimming stripped 7 bases from V and 4 bases from J, with 16 bases between. The CDR3 spans 14 residues. CDR3 sequence: CSAGIGQGNEKLFF. As DNA, the CDR3 is TGCAGCGCAGGGATCGGGCAGGGTAATGAAAAACTGTTTTTT.

This chain uses TRBV5-1 with TRBJ2-7; the match to TRBD1 covers 9 bases. The J call may be mistaken, given a closer DNA end match to TRBJ2-5. Germline lookup yields CDR1 SGHRS and CDR2 YFSETQ. This CDR3 has 14 residues. The CDR3: CASSLQGADETQYF. The CDR3 DNA sequence: TGCGCCAGCAGCTTACAGGGGGCTGATGAGACCCAGTACTTC.

As regards this clone: This is likely an artifact of a read error, given a far larger clone one base away. This CDR3 is also generated by other DNA sequences in the sample. The gene calls are TRBV9 and TRBJ2-7, with 12 bases lining up with TRBD1. Germline assignment: CDR1 SGDLS and CDR2 YYNGEE. The CDR3 runs to 15 residues. In DNA, the CDR3 is TGTGCCAGCAGCCCTGGGACAGGGGGCCGCTACGAGCAGTATTTC. The encoded protein is CASSPGTGGRYEQYF.

This chain connects TRBV7-3 to TRBJ2-3; possibly TRBD1 for D (6 bases). The CDR3 totals 15 residues. V lost 5 bases and J 3 bases, leaving 15 bases between the germline ends. Per germline, CDR1 SGHTA and CDR2 FQGTGA. For the CDR3, the DNA is TGTGCCAGCAGCCCTTCCCAGGGGCTGACAGATACGCAGTATTTT. Its translation is CASSPSQGLTDTQYF.

This chain connects TRBV11-2 to TRBJ2-7; TRBD1 is a possible D gene (6 bases). The CDR3 sequence is 15 residues long. Germline V lookup: CDR1 SGHAT, CDR2 FQNNGV. V was trimmed by 6 bases and J by 1 base, leaving 16 bases between them. Here the CDR3 DNA reads TGTGCCAGCAGTCCTCAGGGGCTCGCGTCCTACGAGCAGTACTTC. It codes for CASSPQGLASYEQYF.

The J gene is TRBJ2-7, the V gene TRBV11-2, with D tentatively TRBD1 (6 bases). Germline CDR1 SGHAT, CDR2 FQNNGV. The CDR3 has 14 residues. Trimming took 1 base from V and 3 from J, leaving 10 bases between them. The CDR3 DNA reads as TGTGCCAGCAGCTTAGGACCAGGGGACTACGAGCAGTACTTC. Amino acids: CASSLGPGDYEQYF.

The chain recombines TRBV28 with TRBJ2-1; no clear D gene. Looked up from germline, CDR1 is MDHEN and CDR2 is SYDVKM. Trimming left V 6 bases short and J 2 bases short, with 8 bases between. This CDR3 has 13 residues. The CDR3 protein is CASRRYTYNEQFF. CDR3 sequence (DNA): TGTGCCAGCAGGCGGTATACCTACAATGAGCAGTTCTTC.

The chain couples TRBV11-2 to TRBJ2-5; D unclear. Germline-derived CDR1 and CDR2 are SGHAT and FQNNGV. V was pared by 4 bases and J by 1 base, with 1 base between. This CDR3 contains 11 residues. The CDR3 here is CASSSQETQYF. CDR3 nucleotides: TGTGCCAGCAGCTCCCAAGAGACCCAGTACTTC.

The chain is built from TRBV9 and TRBJ2-4; D unresolved. Trimming stripped 3 bases from V and 0 bases from J, with 10 bases between. The CDR3 covers 15 residues. CDR1 SGDLS and CDR2 YYNGEE come from the germline V gene. CDR3 sequence (DNA): TGTGCCAGCAGCGAATACAGTTTAGCCAAAAACATTCAGTACTTC. Translating gives CASSEYSLAKNIQYF.

This clone was observed once. The chain recombines TRBV19 with TRBJ1-5; 7 nucleotides line up with TRBD1. The V gene's germline CDR1 is LNHDA and CDR2 SQIVND (reference sequence). The CDR3 length is 15 residues. The V segment lost 5 bases and the J segment 4 bases; nucleotides outside the gene matches: 8. CDR3 nucleotide sequence: TGTGCCAGTAGTGTTAGACAGGGCCCAAATCAGCCCCAGCATTTT. It encodes CASSVRQGPNQPQHF.

Comment on this clone: A single base is all that separates this from a far larger clone, so a read error is likely. The rearrangement joins TRBV29-1 to TRBJ2-7; perhaps TRBD2 as D (6 bases). The V gene lost 5 bases and the J gene lost 6 bases, with 17 bases spanning the gap. CDR1 and CDR2 (germline): SQVTM, ANQGSEA. This CDR3 is 13 amino acids long. CDR3 amino acids: CSVLMRGAGEQYF. In nucleotides, the CDR3 is TGCAGCGTTCTGATGCGGGGTGCGGGCGAGCAGTACTTC.

The chain recombines TRBV28 with TRBJ2-5; 7 bases are a match to TRBD2. J gave up 0 bases and V 5 bases, and 9 bases lay outside the gene matches. Germline V CDR1 and CDR2: MDHEN, SYDVKM. This CDR3 contains 16 residues. The DNA for the CDR3 is TGTGCCAGCAGTGAGCCTGGGGGGAGGGACCAAGAGACCCAGTACTTC. Amino acids: CASSEPGGRDQETQYF. Combining the CDR3 with reference TRBV28 and TRBJ2-5 gives the whole variable domain DVKVTQSSRYLVKRTGEKVFLECVQDMDHENMFWYRQDPGLGLRLIYFSYDVKMKEKGDIPEGYSVSREKKERFSLILESASTNQTSMYLCASSEPGGRDQETQYFGPGTRLLVL.

At least ten counts were recorded for this clone. Other DNA sequences in this specimen translate into the identical CDR3. The V gene is TRBV27, the J gene TRBJ1-6; D unresolved. The CDR3 consists of 15 residues. Germline CDR1 MNHEY, CDR2 SMNVEV (reference sequence). V was clipped by 2 bases and J by 7 bases, with 12 bases between them. As DNA, the CDR3 is TGTGCCAGCAGTTTAGGTCGTCGGCCGAATTCACCCCTCCACTTT. It encodes CASSLGRRPNSPLHF.

This clone was seen only once. The chain links TRBV5-4 to TRBJ2-2, with D hard to call. The CDR3 is made up of 15 amino acids. Per germline, CDR1 SGHNT and CDR2 YYREEE (reference sequence). The germline V and J ends were trimmed by 1 base and 0 bases, with 7 bases remaining between them. The DNA of the CDR3 is TGTGCCAGCAGCTTGAAAAAGGCGAACACCGGGGAGCTGTTTTTT. Translating it yields CASSLKKANTGELFF.

The chain employs TRBV7-9 and TRBJ2-3; D is uncertain. Germline V gives CDR1 SEHNR, CDR2 FQNEAQ (reference sequence). Trimming removed 4 bases from V and 3 bases from J, with 8 bases in between. The CDR3 runs 13 residues. The CDR3 loop is CASSSPATDTQYF. CDR3 in DNA: TGTGCCAGCAGCTCACCCGCGACAGATACGCAGTATTTT.